A single sample is the source of the 8 T cell receptor beta chains below, sequenced in a study of T cells in Graves' hyperthyroidism and ophthalmopathy. RNA transcripts gave rise to amplified TCR beta CDR3 regions. Primed by the HTBI set, a first-round RT-PCR was run on the TCR CDR3. Each CDR3 protein gets one entry after TCRdb re-called the multiplex PCR reads with MiXCR. The data contain 300,000 or so distinct CDR3 sequences, about 20% of them singletons. Sequencing was done on a sample of blood. These receptor sequences come from a woman between 45 and 65 years old with Graves' hyperthyroidism.

This clonotype occurred a few times. The DNA for the CDR3 is TGCAGTGCTAGAGCAGCCCCGGGCAAAAACATTCAGTACTTC. It is translated as CSARAAPGKNIQYF. The chain has TRBV20-1 and TRBJ2-4; D call uncertain. In germline, CDR1 is DFQATT, CDR2 SNEGSKA (reference sequence). This CDR3 has 14 residues. The V end was cut by 1 base, the J end by 3 bases, with 10 bases between.

This clonotype was seen repeatedly, ten times or more. The rearrangement uses TRBV7-2 and TRBJ2-1, with unresolved D. V lost 1 base and J 0 bases, leaving 7 bases between the germline ends. From germline, CDR1 is SGHTA and CDR2 FQGNSA. There are 15 residues in the CDR3. In DNA, the CDR3 is TGTGCCAGCAGCTTAGGTTACAGCTCCTACAATGAGCAGTTCTTC. This sequence encodes CASSLGYSSYNEQFF.

This rearrangement joins TRBV20-1 to TRBJ1-1; no reliable D call. The germline V and J ends were trimmed by 3 bases and 7 bases, with 9 bases remaining between them. Germline V gives CDR1 DFQATT, CDR2 SNEGSKA (reference sequence). CDR3 length: 11 residues. The CDR3 DNA reads TGCAGTGCTAGTGAAGGAATTGAAGCTTTCTTT. It is translated as CSASEGIEAFF.

This clonotype was counted between two and nine times. This chain links TRBV20-1 with TRBJ2-2; TRBD2 agrees at 7 bases. The V gene's germline CDR1 is DFQATT and CDR2 SNEGSKA (reference sequence). J gave up 1 base and V 1 base, and 3 bases lay outside the gene matches. This CDR3 contains 15 residues. In DNA, the CDR3 is TGCAGTGCTAGAGGCCTAGCGGAGAACACCGGGGAGCTGTTTTTT. Protein: CSARGLAENTGELFF.

This clonotype was found many times. The V gene is TRBV6-1, the J gene TRBJ1-1, with no clear D. Germline assignment: CDR1 MNHNS and CDR2 SASEGT. This CDR3 spans 15 amino acids. Trimming removed 0 bases from V and 2 bases from J, with 10 bases in between. The CDR3 spells CASSEAPGANTEAFF. CDR3 nucleotide sequence: TGTGCCAGCAGTGAAGCGCCGGGAGCTAACACTGAAGCTTTCTTT.

The chain combines TRBV15 with TRBJ2-3; D tentatively fits TRBD1 or TRBD2 (5 bases each). Germline lookup yields CDR1 LNHNV and CDR2 YYDKDF (reference sequence). The CDR3 is 14 residues long. The V end was cut by 1 base, the J end by 2 bases, with 7 bases between. CDR3 residues: CATSRAGLTDTQYF. The CDR3 DNA reads as TGTGCCACCAGCAGAGCGGGGCTCACAGATACGCAGTATTTT.

This clonotype has at least ten counts. The chain links TRBV7-9 to TRBJ1-1, with D maybe TRBD1 (6 bases). This CDR3 has 13 amino acids. The germline V gene encodes CDR1 SEHNR and CDR2 FQNEAQ (reference sequence). Trimming pared 5 bases from V and 1 base from J, leaving 8 bases between. The CDR3 nucleotides are TGTGCCAGCAGCGCGACAGGGAACACTGAAGCTTTCTTT. Protein: CASSATGNTEAFF.

In this sample, this clonotype turned up many times. The V call is TRBV12-3 or TRBV12-4, the J call TRBJ1-2; D perhaps matches TRBD1 (5 bases). This CDR3 contains 14 residues. V lost 5 bases and J lost 2, with 12 bases in between. CDR3 protein: CASSPGEGNYGYTF. The CDR3 nucleotides are TGTGCCAGCAGTCCCGGTGAGGGGAACTATGGCTACACCTTC.